Below, one T cell receptor (beta chain) is given with its context. Trimming shortened V by 1 base and J by 1 base, and 13 bases separated the two germline ends. The length of the CDR3 is 16 residues. Germline assignment: CDR1 WNHNN and CDR2 SYGVQD (reference sequence). Produced via immunoSEQ multiplex PCR; TCRdb's table is partial and in-frame only. The profile shows some 550,000 clones, more than 95% of them singletons. The data were taken from a study of shared clonotypes between healthy human individuals. The receptor comes from a woman younger than 45 in good health. The source material was naive CD4+ T cells sorted from blood. Subset here: CD45RA+ positively selected. The chain couples TRBV10-1 to TRBJ1-1; D is possibly TRBD1 (6 bases). The CDR3 here is CASSEFGAGENTEAFF. DNA of the CDR3: TGCGCCAGCAGTGAGTTTGGCGCAGGGGAGAACACTGAAGCTTTCTTT.